The rows below give T cell receptor beta chains drawn from one sample of a study of blood T cell repertoires in COVID-19. The protocol was immunoSEQ multiplex PCR, while the TCRdb copy is restricted to in-frame clones and leaves out a portion. The top ten hold approximately 15% of the sample, which has fewer than 90,000 clones, roughly 70% seen once. The specimen was peripheral blood. These receptors originate from a woman older than 75 with acute or convalescent COVID-19. The CDR3 runs from the conserved cysteine through the conserved F or W. Each record gives: V gene, D gene, J gene, clone size, CDR3 protein. A D gene is named only where the DNA matches it firmly. Rows give clone size only sometimes, using once, few, many, or a class for an expanded clone.

>TRBV7-2|TRBD1|TRBJ2-3|.
CASSLGQGFGDTQYF
>TRBV9|.|TRBJ1-6|.
CASSFDHSYNSPLHF
>TRBV4-2|.|TRBJ1-1|.
CASSLLGDTEAFF
>TRBV5-5|.|TRBJ2-7|.
CASSFPDRSEQYF
>TRBV6-5|TRBD1|TRBJ1-4|.
CASRHPGQPYEKLFF
>TRBV7-2|TRBD1|TRBJ2-5|.
CASSLSGAGTGKETQYF
>TRBV19|.|TRBJ1-1|.
CASSTPGDKEAEAFF
>TRBV7-2|TRBD2|TRBJ2-7|.
CASSLRRTSSYEQYF
>TRBV9|TRBD2|TRBJ2-5|.
CASSDGTSGGSEETQYF
>TRBV9|TRBD1|TRBJ2-3|.
CASSASDRGTDTQYF
>TRBV30|TRBD1|TRBJ1-1|.
CAWSTGVDTEAFF
>TRBV3-1/TRBV3-2|TRBD1|TRBJ1-2|few
CASSRVDRAGGYTF
>TRBV4-2|.|TRBJ2-3|.
CASSSLSLGGTDTQYF
>TRBV4-1|.|TRBJ1-4|few
CASSQARGDEKLFF
>TRBV28|TRBD1|TRBJ1-4|few
CASSATGQVNEKLFF
>TRBV3-1/TRBV3-2|.|TRBJ2-1|.
CASSQGIGANEQFF
>TRBV4-2|TRBD1|TRBJ1-1|once
CASSHPRTGGTEAFF
>TRBV11-2|TRBD2|TRBJ2-3|.
CASSLVPGGGDTQYF
>TRBV4-3|TRBD1|TRBJ1-1|.
CASSHRQGKVSEAFF
>TRBV7-6|.|TRBJ1-1|.
CASSLGSRGQAFF
>TRBV18|.|TRBJ1-2|.
CASSRGDGINYGYTF
>TRBV5-1|TRBD2|TRBJ2-7|.
CASSPGLDLYEQYF
>TRBV9|TRBD1|TRBJ2-7|.
CASSRSGTGSYEQYF
>TRBV18|.|TRBJ1-1|.
CASSLRFDQGNTEAFF
>TRBV14|.|TRBJ1-1|.
CASIPISSGTEAFF
>TRBV9|TRBD1|TRBJ2-2|once
CASTRTGVAGELFF
>TRBV7-3|TRBD1|TRBJ2-3|.
CASSSGTEPDTQYF
>TRBV19|.|TRBJ1-1|few
CATTTPGVRNTEAFF
>TRBV6-4|TRBD2|TRBJ2-2|.
CASSDSGASGGATGELFF
>TRBV6-6|.|TRBJ2-7|.
CASSYPEQGHEQYF
>TRBV6-6|TRBD1|TRBJ1-6|once
CASSYGTGRSPLHF
>TRBV7-6|.|TRBJ1-4|.
CASSPRATTNEKLFF
>TRBV3-1/TRBV3-2|.|TRBJ1-6|.
CASSAGLENSPLHF
>TRBV5-1|.|TRBJ2-7|.
CASSLAGTYEQYF
>TRBV6-2/TRBV6-3|TRBD2|TRBJ2-1|.
CASSNLGLAGGRNEQFF
>TRBV7-3|.|TRBJ1-1|.
CASSPSGSLNTEAFF
>TRBV6-2/TRBV6-3|TRBD1|TRBJ1-2|.
CASSWDRDGYTF
>TRBV7-2|.|TRBJ1-2|.
CASSLGHWDGYTF
>TRBV20-1|TRBD1|TRBJ1-2|.
CSASPLGDRYRRGYGYTF
>TRBV10-3|.|TRBJ1-2|.
CAISEKTEANYGYTF
>TRBV27|.|TRBJ1-5|.
CASSFGGFDQPQHF
>TRBV7-2|TRBD2|TRBJ2-3|.
CASSLRPGAGADTQYF
>TRBV10-3|TRBD2|TRBJ2-5|once
CATAAGGPGQETQYF
>TRBV24-1|TRBD1|TRBJ1-4|.
CATSDPGTGNEKLFF
>TRBV4-2|.|TRBJ2-2|.
CASSQEVGRNTGELFF